What follows are 9 T cell receptor beta chains derived from one specimen sequenced in a study of Graves' ophthalmopathy and Graves' hyperthyroidism. RNA transcripts yielded amplified TCR beta CDR3 regions. The library came from an HTBI-primed first-round RT-PCR and a second-round multiplex PCR. TCRdb used MiXCR to reprocess the multiplex PCR reads, holding one entry per CDR3 protein. The sample records around 670,000 distinct CDR3 sequences, roughly 41% being singletons. Sequenced input: peripheral blood. All receptors derive from an adult man with Graves' ophthalmopathy.

Of note for this clonotype: A read error may be the cause here, since a much bigger clone is one base away. This chain joins TRBV11-2 and TRBJ1-3; possibly TRBD1 for D (6 bases). Germline V CDR1 and CDR2: SGHAT, FQNNGV. V dropped 6 bases and J dropped 2 bases, with 14 bases sitting between them. CDR3 length equals 15 residues. The CDR3: CASRRGRGTGNTIYF. CDR3 DNA sequence: TGTGCCAGCAGGCGGGGCAGGGGAACTGGAAACACCATATATTTT.

The chain recombines TRBV19 with TRBJ1-5, with D perhaps TRBD1 (5 bases). CDR1 and CDR2 (germline): LNHDA, SQIVND (reference sequence). The CDR3 has 17 amino acids. V was pared by 11 bases and J by 4 bases, with 27 bases between. The CDR3 region is CAWSDQWTSFGNQPQHF. For the CDR3, the DNA is TGTGCCTGGAGTGACCAATGGACATCCTTCGGGAATCAGCCCCAGCATTTT.

The V and J genes are TRBV24-1 and TRBJ1-5, with D unresolved. CDR3 length: 15 amino acids. Trimming removed 11 bases from V and 9 bases from J, with 25 bases in between. In germline, CDR1 is KGHDR, CDR2 SFDVKD. CDR3 DNA sequence: TGTGCCAGCAGCCCAGAGGCACGGGGAAGGTCGCCCCAGCATTTT. This codes for CASSPEARGRSPQHF.

A few counts support this clonotype. The chain links TRBV5-8 to TRBJ2-7; maybe TRBD1 (6 bases). Trimming removed 2 bases from V and 0 bases from J, with 12 bases in between. This CDR3 is 15 amino acids long. Germline values: CDR1 SGHTS, CDR2 YDEGEE. The CDR3 region is CASSFPTGNSYEQYF. The CDR3 DNA reads TGTGCCAGCAGCTTCCCCACAGGGAACTCCTACGAGCAGTACTTC.

This clonotype has a handful of counts. The V gene is TRBV20-1, the J gene TRBJ1-1; 8 bases align to TRBD1. The CDR3 totals 16 residues. V dropped 0 bases and J dropped 4; count of bases not matched to a gene: 10. Germline CDR1 reads DFQATT; CDR2 reads SNEGSKA (reference sequence). The CDR3 DNA follows: TGCAGTGCTAGAGATGCGGCAGGGGGCTCGGGCACTGAAGCTTTCTTT. The encoded protein is CSARDAAGGSGTEAFF.

On this clonotype: The junction shows a germline mismatch at one end, possibly a read error. The chain combines TRBV10-3 with TRBJ2-6; tentatively, D is TRBD1 or TRBD2 (5 bases each). CDR3 length: 13 amino acids. Germline values: CDR1 ENHRY, CDR2 SYGVKD. The CDR3 bases are TGTGCCATCAGCGAGGATGGGGGCAACGTCCTGACTTTC. Protein sequence: CAISEDGGNVLTF.

This clonotype was observed at least ten times. The CDR3 coding sequence is TGTGCCACCAGCAGAGGAGGGGGCGATGGCTACACCTTC. Its translation is CATSRGGGDGYTF. The V call is TRBV15, the J call TRBJ1-2; TRBD1 agrees at 7 bases. The CDR3 is 13 residues long. Germline-derived CDR1 and CDR2 are LNHNV and YYDKDF (reference sequence). J was trimmed by 6 bases and V by 1 base; bases with no gene match: 2.

In its sample, this clonotype was seen many times. The J gene is TRBJ1-2, the V gene TRBV19; possibly TRBD1 for D (5 bases). Trimming took 3 bases from V and 4 from J, leaving 9 bases between them. CDR3 length: 13 residues. Per germline, CDR1 LNHDA and CDR2 SQIVND (reference sequence). Here the CDR3 reads CASSMGQSYGYTF. CDR3 nucleotide sequence: TGTGCCAGTAGTATGGGGCAGTCCTATGGCTACACCTTC. Based on the CDR3 plus reference TRBV19 and TRBJ1-2, the full variable domain is DGGITQSPKYLFRKEGQNVTLSCEQNLNHDAMYWYRQDPGQGLRLIYYSQIVNDFQKGDIAEGYSVSREKKESFPLTVTSAQKNPTAFYLCASSMGQSYGYTFGSGTRLTVV.

The sample holds a few counts of this clonotype. The chain links TRBV20-1 to TRBJ2-5, with unresolved D. This CDR3 has 12 amino acids. Trimming took off 6 bases at V and 5 bases at J, with 13 bases between the two ends. The germline CDR1 and CDR2 sequences are DFQATT and SNEGSKA (reference sequence). The CDR3 bases are TGCAGTGCCAGGTACACGATCGAGACCCAGTACTTC. Translating it yields CSARYTIETQYF.